Listed here is a single TCR beta chain. CDR1 SGDLS and CDR2 YYNGEE come from the germline V gene. Trimming removed 5 bases from V and 6 bases from J; junction bases left unmatched: 12. The CDR3 is made up of 15 amino acids. These data originate in a study of tumor-infiltrating lymphocytes in localized non-small cell lung cancer. Here immunoSEQ multiplex PCR was the method, and the copy in TCRdb shows in-frame clones only, minus some. This sample has approximately 8,400 clones, with 70% to 85% found just once. The material sequenced was uninvolved lung tissue not adjacent to the tumor. The TCR originated in a human donor with non-small cell lung cancer. The gene calls are TRBV9 and TRBJ2-3, with TRBD1 identical over 7 bases. In nucleotides, the CDR3 is TGTGCCAGCAGTGCCGGGACAGCAGGGACCGATACGCAGTATTTT. Translating gives CASSAGTAGTDTQYF. The complete variable domain, with remaining parts taken from reference TRBV9 and TRBJ2-3, reads DSGVTQTPKHLITATGQRVTLRCSPRSGDLSVYWYQQSLDQGLQFLIQYYNGEERAKGNILERFSAQQFPDLHSELNLSSLELGDSALYFCASSAGTAGTDTQYFGPGTRLTVL.